What follows is one T cell receptor (beta chain) and its context. What it binds is unknown. TCRdb analysed the RACE reads with MiXCR anew, one entry per CDR3 protein. The sample lists just under 350,000 distinct CDR3 sequences, 6% to 8.5% occurring once. This entry is derived from a study of human T cells and chemical hapten exposure. Overall study context: Women made up most patients, who had alopecia areata, totalis or universalis.

Study observations and caveats: Donors in the study had alopecia, meaning their immune response may differ from healthy people's.

Described time point: patch test 1, 2 weeks after DPC sensitization. Treatment meaning: therapeutic diphenylcyclopropenone sensitization with weekly scalp DPC. J lost 0 bases, V lost 0 bases, and 5 bases had no gene match. The germline CDR1 and CDR2 sequences are SGDLS and YYNGEE. The CDR3 runs to 16 residues. The chain carries TRBV9 and TRBJ2-7, with 8 bases fitting TRBD1. The sequence derives from a woman between 18 and 29 years old with alopecia areata. Some clones in this sample may be carry-over from other donors' samples. The sequences come from whole blood, collected in connection with sensitization to the hapten diphenylcyclopropenone (DPC). CDR3 protein: CASSVDETGASYEQYF. The CDR3 DNA sequence: TGTGCCAGCAGCGTAGATGAGACAGGGGCCTCCTACGAGCAGTACTTC.